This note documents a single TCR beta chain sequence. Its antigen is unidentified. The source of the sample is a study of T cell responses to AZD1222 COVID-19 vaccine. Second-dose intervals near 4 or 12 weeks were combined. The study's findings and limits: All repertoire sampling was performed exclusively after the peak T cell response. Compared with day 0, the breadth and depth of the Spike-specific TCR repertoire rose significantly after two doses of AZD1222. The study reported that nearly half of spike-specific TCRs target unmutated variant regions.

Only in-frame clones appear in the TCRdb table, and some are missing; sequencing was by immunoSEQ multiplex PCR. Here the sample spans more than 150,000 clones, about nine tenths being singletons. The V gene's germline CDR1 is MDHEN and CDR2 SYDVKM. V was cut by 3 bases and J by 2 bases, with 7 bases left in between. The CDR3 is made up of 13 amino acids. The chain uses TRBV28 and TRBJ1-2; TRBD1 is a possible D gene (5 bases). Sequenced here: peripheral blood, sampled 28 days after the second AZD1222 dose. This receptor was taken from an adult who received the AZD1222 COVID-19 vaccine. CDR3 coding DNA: TGTGCCAGCAGTTTCAGGGCAAACTATGGCTACACCTTC. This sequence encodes CASSFRANYGYTF.